This T cell receptor (beta chain) was obtained from a study of blood T cell repertoires in COVID-19 (dated by TCRdb to about 2020). General notes on the study: Samples covering the acute and convalescent phases of COVID-19 were provided by collaborators in the United States, Italy and Spain. The prospective study material was composed of cDNA or gDNA derived from T cells, B-cell-depleted T cells, or PBMCs. The dataset comprised deeply sampled blood TCRbeta repertoires from subjects exposed to, actively infected with, or recovered from COVID-19. A freely available public database, intended as a resource for researchers studying the immune response to SARS-CoV-2, is where the repertoires were released. The samples were drawn from two sources: the first 160 participants of the ongoing ImmuneRACE study, and 1,200 or so subjects contributed by 6 global collaborators. A de-identified subject ID, COVID-19 status, age in years and sex were almost always included in the sample metadata. HLA class I and class II types, where available, came from metadata supplied by the sample provider rather than from assay-based typing.

According to the germline V gene (reference sequence), CDR1 reads SEHNR and CDR2 reads FQNEAQ. Inclusive of the bounding cysteine and phenylalanine, the CDR3 is 15 residues long. Only the CDR3 part of the read is kept: 45 bases, read in frame from the first base. Germline trimming: 5 bases from V, 7 bases from J; junction bases outside gene matches: 12. General findings and caveats noted by the study authors: How much clinical and demographic metadata was included differed by source and by participant, and the metadata was provided uncurated.

Worth noting for this clone: Its antigen remains unidentified. Base qualities are not at hand, and no much larger clone is one base apart.

The immunoSEQ Assay, a bias-controlled multiplex PCR, was used to amplify TCRbeta CDR3 regions from genomic DNA. On the study's bioinformatics: Nucleated cell counts per sample were estimated from amplification of reference gene primers within the assay. Sequence reads were collapsed and filtered to measure the absolute abundance of every unique TCRbeta CDR3 rearrangement. Productive Simpson clonality was computed per sample as the square root of Simpson's diversity index over productive rearrangements. Not all clones reach the TCRdb copy of this immuneACCESS table, which keeps in-frame sequences only. Checked studies attribute under half of the gap to unresolved V genes and leave the rest unexplained. That table gives V, J and clone size, and the DNA gave D and trimming. This sample is represented by around 270,000 clones; about nine tenths of them were singletons. The top ten clones comprise 4% of the sample.

Another Seattle source contributed samples from volunteer blood donors who had recovered from COVID-19. Collaborating institutions collected whole blood in K2EDTA tubes following their own protocols. For TCRbeta analysis, collaborators shipped samples in one of three forms: frozen whole blood, isolated PBMCs, or DNA extracted from either of those sample types. The source of this sequence is a man aged 55 to 69 who had recovered from COVID-19. Sample: peripheral blood. In this chain, TRBV7-9 is recombined with TRBJ2-7, and TRBD1 matches 9 of the central bases. The CDR3 here reads CASSQTGQGQLEQYF. The nucleotide sequence is TGTGCCAGCAGCCAAACGGGACAGGGTCAACTAGAGCAGTACTTC. With the rest looked up from the reference TRBV7-9 and TRBJ2-7 genes rather than sequenced, the full variable domain is DTGVSQNPRHKITKRGQNVTFRCDPISEHNRLYWYRQTLGQGPEFLTYFQNEAQLEKSRLLSDRFSAERPKGSFSTLEIQRTEQGDSAMYLCASSQTGQGQLEQYFGPGTRLTVT.